The clone carrying this T cell receptor beta chain appeared a single time. Its antigen is undetermined. Germline and junction disagree at one end, which may indicate a read error. Germline V gene data show CDR1 as MNHEY and CDR2 as SVGAGI. The CDR3 sequence is 14 residues long. Indicated time point: newly diagnosed, previously untreated cHL patient sample. Newly diagnosed, untreated classical Hodgkin lymphoma PBMCs served as comparison. The data are from a study of PD-1 blockade in classical Hodgkin lymphoma. Findings of the study overall: Newly diagnosed patients were reported to exhibit reduced baseline TCR diversity relative to healthy donors. Why the repertoires differ is still unclear, perhaps disease activity or prior therapy.

The assay was immunoSEQ multiplex PCR, and TCRdb's table has in-frame clones only and misses some. The table shows roughly 70,000 clones, with approximately 93% occurring only once. The source is a human donor with classical Hodgkin lymphoma. The sample comprised peripheral blood mononuclear cells (PBMCs). This rearrangement joins TRBV6-5 to TRBJ2-1, with D perhaps TRBD2 (6 bases). The CDR3 sequence: CASSYGDSHNEQFF. The CDR3, as DNA: TGTGCCAGCAGTTACGGGGACTCCCACAATGAGCAGTTCTTC.